The 26 T cell receptor beta chains given below trace back to one sample, sequenced in a study of T cells expressing NK-cell markers. With the 5' RACE reads reprocessed, TCRdb shows one record per CDR3 protein and no DNA. This sample's table has 350,000 to 450,000 distinct CDR3 sequences. Sequencing was performed on blood T cells: a sorted CD56 or NKG2C T cell subset, CD4+ or CD8+ T cells, or bulk PBMC T cells (not recorded which). The origin of the receptors is a man aged 18-75 years in good health.

The gene calls are TRBV6-8 and TRBJ1-5. The CDR3 is 16 amino acids. CDR1 and CDR2 (germline): MNHGY, SAAAGT. This CDR3 reads CASSYWAIQGNQPQHF.

The J gene is TRBJ1-2, the V gene TRBV20-1; TCRdb outputs TRBD1, but without DNA this stays unchecked. The CDR3 totals 13 residues. The germline gives CDR1 DFQATT, CDR2 SNEGSKA (reference sequence). The CDR3 region is CSAPGQGNYGYTF.

The J gene is TRBJ1-4, the V gene TRBV20-1. This CDR3 is 15 amino acids long. Germline V CDR1 and CDR2: DFQATT, SNEGSKA (reference sequence). The CDR3 loop is CSARTPGLNNEKLFF.

The V call is TRBV20-1, the J call TRBJ2-5; absent DNA, TCRdb's TRBD2 call cannot be checked. The CDR3 extends over 15 amino acids. CDR1 and CDR2 from the germline V gene are DFQATT and SNEGSKA (reference sequence). CDR3 sequence: CSARSSGGVEETQYF.

The V call is TRBV30, the J call TRBJ1-1; TCRdb selects TRBD1, and the lack of DNA leaves this call unchecked. Germline-derived CDR1 and CDR2 are GTSNPN and SVGIG (reference sequence). The CDR3 runs to 14 residues. The CDR3 region is CAWSVRSPPAEAFF.

The genes are TRBV6-1 and TRBJ1-2; TCRdb outputs TRBD1, but without DNA this stays unchecked. Germline V gene sequence: CDR1 MNHNS, CDR2 SASEGT. The CDR3 consists of 13 residues. CDR3: CATRDTTNYGYTF.

The chain recombines TRBV29-1 with TRBJ1-1. In germline, CDR1 is SQVTM, CDR2 ANQGSEA. CDR3 length: 11 residues. The CDR3 region is CSVQSNTEAFF.

The chain links TRBV6-2 or TRBV6-3 to TRBJ1-5; TCRdb's assignment of TRBD1 cannot be checked, as there is no DNA. The CDR3 has 16 residues. Germline CDR1 reads MNHEY; CDR2 reads SVGEGT. The CDR3 sequence: CASRPRDRGSNQPQHF.

This chain joins TRBV18 and TRBJ2-3. CDR3 length: 12 amino acids. Germline loops: CDR1 KGHSH, CDR2 LQKENI. This CDR3 reads CASSPPGSEEYF.

The chain recombines TRBV20-1 with TRBJ1-5; TCRdb picks TRBD1, but there is no DNA to check that call. The germline V gene encodes CDR1 DFQATT and CDR2 SNEGSKA (reference sequence). The CDR3 totals 15 residues. CDR3 protein: CSAPSGGISNQPQHF.

The chain has TRBV5-1 and TRBJ1-4; TCRdb selects TRBD1, and the lack of DNA leaves this call unchecked. The length of the CDR3 is 15 residues. Germline CDR1 SGHRS, CDR2 YFSETQ. The CDR3 sequence is CASSGGDTANEKLFF.

This chain uses TRBV6-5 with TRBJ2-7; TCRdb calls TRBD1, which cannot be checked without DNA. CDR1 MNHEY and CDR2 SVGAGI come from the germline V gene. This CDR3 region has 14 residues. CDR3 in amino acids: CASSYGQGAGEQYF.

This chain uses TRBV6-6 with TRBJ1-2; absent DNA, TCRdb's TRBD1 call cannot be checked. In germline, CDR1 is MNHNY, CDR2 SVGAGI (reference sequence). The CDR3 covers 13 residues. CDR3 sequence: CASRQQGREGYTF.

V and J are TRBV3-1 and TRBJ2-7; the TCRdb D gene call, TRBD1, has no DNA to confirm it. CDR1 LGHDT and CDR2 YNNKEL come from the germline V gene (reference sequence). The CDR3 spans 14 residues. CDR3 sequence reads: CASSQVQGAGEQYF.

V usage is TRBV12-3 or TRBV12-4 and J usage is TRBJ1-6. The CDR3 spans 15 residues. CDR3 sequence reads: CASSYRSSYNSPLHF.

The chain couples TRBV14 to TRBJ1-4. The CDR3 contains 14 residues. Germline values: CDR1 SGHDN, CDR2 FVKESK. CDR3 protein: CASSQVRQSEKLFF.

The rearrangement links TRBV28 to TRBJ1-1; there is no DNA to check the TCRdb D call of TRBD1. Germline V CDR1 and CDR2: MDHEN, SYDVKM. CDR3 length: 13 amino acids. CDR3 sequence reads: CASSLSPPAEAFF.

V gene TRBV28 combines with J gene TRBJ2-5; checking the TCRdb D call of TRBD1 is not possible without DNA. Germline loops: CDR1 MDHEN, CDR2 SYDVKM. The CDR3 contains 13 residues. This CDR3 is CASRTGGIETQYF.

The chain links TRBV29-1 to TRBJ2-7; the TRBD1 assignment by TCRdb is unverifiable without DNA. CDR3 length equals 12 residues. CDR1 SQVTM and CDR2 ANQGSEA come from the germline V gene. Here the CDR3 reads CSVLAGAYEQYF.

The chain is built from TRBV3-1 and TRBJ2-7; TCRdb indicates TRBD2, and absent DNA this call remains unverified. CDR1 is LGHDT and CDR2 is YNNKEL in the germline V gene (reference sequence). This CDR3 comprises 15 residues. The CDR3 protein is CASSQAHGGAYEQYF.

The chain is built from TRBV7-2 and TRBJ2-7; TCRdb outputs TRBD1, but without DNA this stays unchecked. Germline lookup yields CDR1 SGHTA and CDR2 FQGNSA. The CDR3 is 15 amino acids. CDR3 sequence: CASSSSGQGGYEQYF.

This chain joins TRBV6-5 and TRBJ2-1; no DNA is available, so the TRBD2 call from TCRdb remains unchecked. The germline V gene encodes CDR1 MNHEY and CDR2 SVGAGI. The CDR3 runs 15 residues. The chain's CDR3 is CASSYRGLADNEQFF.

The chain has TRBV7-8 and TRBJ1-1. Germline V gene sequence: CDR1 SGHVS, CDR2 FQNEAQ. This CDR3 contains 15 residues. Here the CDR3 reads CASSLLGWGNTEAFF.

The chain combines TRBV29-1 with TRBJ2-3; the TRBD2 assignment by TCRdb is unverifiable without DNA. Germline-derived CDR1 and CDR2 are SQVTM and ANQGSEA. The CDR3 runs 14 residues. CDR3 residues: CSVVDGGGRDTQYF.

The chain combines TRBV5-6 with TRBJ1-1; TCRdb proposes TRBD1, but this gene call is untestable without DNA. The CDR3 is 12 amino acids. Germline V gene lookup returns CDR1 SGHDT and CDR2 YYEEEE. The CDR3 sequence is CASSPGTRGAFF.

The genes are TRBV3-1 and TRBJ2-3. This CDR3 contains 11 residues. Germline CDR1 is LGHDT and CDR2 is YNNKEL (reference sequence). The CDR3 region is CASSQGDTQYF.